This T cell receptor beta chain was sequenced during a study of blood T cells in healthy people across ages. With regard to this clonotype: Its target is unknown.

Per-sample yields of isolated PBMCs were at least 6 million. General study results and limits: Diversity estimates drawn from one million T cells were deemed underestimates. Possibly, changes in expanded clonotypes were confounded because donor CMV status was unknown.

Germline values: CDR1 SGHRS, CDR2 YFSETQ. Trimming pared 7 bases from V and 6 bases from J, leaving 16 bases between. This CDR3 is 14 amino acids long. With a J-beta primer mix and a sample-barcoded 5' primer, a second PCR ran about 7 to 11 cycles. TCRdb redid the calling of the 5' RACE reads with MiXCR, one entry per CDR3 protein. The table has some 690,000 distinct CDR3 sequences, about 24% seen once. The gene calls are TRBV5-1 and TRBJ2-2, with D hard to call. Sample: blood. The sequence derives from a man aged 70-80 years in good health. CDR3 in DNA: TGCGCCAGCGGTGTTGGGTTTTTAGCCGGGGAGCTGTTTTTT. It yields the protein CASGVGFLAGELFF.